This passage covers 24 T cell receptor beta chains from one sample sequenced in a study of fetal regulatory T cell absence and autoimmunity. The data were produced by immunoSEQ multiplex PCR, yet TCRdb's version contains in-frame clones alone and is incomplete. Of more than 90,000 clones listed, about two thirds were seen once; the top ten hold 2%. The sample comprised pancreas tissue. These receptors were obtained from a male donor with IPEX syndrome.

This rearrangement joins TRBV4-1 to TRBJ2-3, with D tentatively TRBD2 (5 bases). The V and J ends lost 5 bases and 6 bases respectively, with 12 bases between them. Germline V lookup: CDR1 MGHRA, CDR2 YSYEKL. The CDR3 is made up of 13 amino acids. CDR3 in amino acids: CASSFTSGDTQYF. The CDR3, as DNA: TGCGCCAGCAGCTTTACGAGCGGCGATACGCAGTATTTT.

For the CDR3, the DNA is TGTGCTAGTGGTTTGGTCGAGGGGGCCTACGAGCAGTACTTC. Translated: CASGLVEGAYEQYF. V is TRBV12-5 and J is TRBJ2-7, with D perhaps TRBD1 (6 bases). V was shortened by 0 bases and J by 2 bases, with 8 bases between the two germline ends. The CDR3 covers 14 residues. Per germline, CDR1 LGHNT and CDR2 FRNRAP.

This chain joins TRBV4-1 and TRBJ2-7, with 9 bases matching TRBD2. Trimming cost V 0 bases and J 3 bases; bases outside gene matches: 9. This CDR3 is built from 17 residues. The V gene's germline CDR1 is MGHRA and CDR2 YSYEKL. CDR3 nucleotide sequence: TGCGCCAGCAGCCAAGATCCCACTAGCGGGCTTATCTACGAGCAGTACTTC. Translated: CASSQDPTSGLIYEQYF.

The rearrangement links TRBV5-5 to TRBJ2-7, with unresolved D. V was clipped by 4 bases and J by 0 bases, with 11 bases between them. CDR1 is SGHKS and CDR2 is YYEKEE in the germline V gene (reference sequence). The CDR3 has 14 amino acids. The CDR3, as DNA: TGTGCCAGCAGCCCAGGACCCTACTCCTACGAGCAGTACTTC. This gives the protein CASSPGPYSYEQYF. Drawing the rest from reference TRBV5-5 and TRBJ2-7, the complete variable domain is DAGVTQSPTHLIKTRGQQVTLRCSPISGHKSVSWYQQVLGQGPQFIFQYYEKEERGRGNFPDRFSARQFPNYSSELNVNALLLGDSALYLCASSPGPYSYEQYFGPGTRLTVT.

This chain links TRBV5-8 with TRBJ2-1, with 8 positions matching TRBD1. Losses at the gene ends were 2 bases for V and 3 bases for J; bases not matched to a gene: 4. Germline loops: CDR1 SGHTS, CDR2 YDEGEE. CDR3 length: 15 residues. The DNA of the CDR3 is TGTGCCAGCAGCTTCGACAGGGGAAACTACAATGAGCAGTTCTTC. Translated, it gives CASSFDRGNYNEQFF.

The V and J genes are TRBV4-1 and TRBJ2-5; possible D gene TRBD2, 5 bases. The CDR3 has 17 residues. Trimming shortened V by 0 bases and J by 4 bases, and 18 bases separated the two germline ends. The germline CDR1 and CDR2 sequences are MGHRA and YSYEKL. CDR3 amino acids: CASSQDVREGDLETQYF. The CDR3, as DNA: TGCGCCAGCAGCCAAGATGTCCGAGAGGGAGATCTAGAGACCCAGTACTTC.

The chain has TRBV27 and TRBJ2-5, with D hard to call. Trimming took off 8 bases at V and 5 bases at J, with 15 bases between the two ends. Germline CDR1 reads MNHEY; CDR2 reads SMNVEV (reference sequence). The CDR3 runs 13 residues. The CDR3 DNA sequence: TGTGCCAGCGGCCCCGAGCCGTGGGAGACCCAGTACTTC. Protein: CASGPEPWETQYF.

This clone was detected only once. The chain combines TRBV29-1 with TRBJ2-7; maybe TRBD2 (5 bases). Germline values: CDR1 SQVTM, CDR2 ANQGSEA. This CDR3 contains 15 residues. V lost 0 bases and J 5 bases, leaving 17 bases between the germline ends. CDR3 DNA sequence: TGCAGCGTTGAAGATCGGGCGGGTCCCCTCCACGAGCAGTACTTC. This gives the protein CSVEDRAGPLHEQYF.

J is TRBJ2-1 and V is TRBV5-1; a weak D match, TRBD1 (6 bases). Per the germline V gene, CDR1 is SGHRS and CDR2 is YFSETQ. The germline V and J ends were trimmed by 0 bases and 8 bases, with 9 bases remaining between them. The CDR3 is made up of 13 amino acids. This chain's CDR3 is CASSLDREHEQFF. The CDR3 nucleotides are TGCGCCAGCAGCTTGGACAGGGAACATGAGCAGTTCTTC. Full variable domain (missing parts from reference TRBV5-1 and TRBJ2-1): KAGVTQTPRYLIKTRGQQVTLSCSPISGHRSVSWYQQTPGQGLQFLFEYFSETQRNKGNFPGRFSGRQFSNSRSEMNVSTLELGDSALYLCASSLDREHEQFFGPGTRLTVL.

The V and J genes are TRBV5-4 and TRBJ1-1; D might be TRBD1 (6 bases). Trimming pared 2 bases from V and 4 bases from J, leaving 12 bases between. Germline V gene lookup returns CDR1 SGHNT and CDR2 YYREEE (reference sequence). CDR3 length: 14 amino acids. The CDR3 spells CASSFLGGGTEAFF. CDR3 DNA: TGTGCCAGCAGCTTTTTGGGAGGGGGCACTGAAGCTTTCTTT. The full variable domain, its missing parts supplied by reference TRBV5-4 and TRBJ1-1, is ETGVTQSPTHLIKTRGQQVTLRCSSQSGHNTVSWYQQALGQGPQFIFQYYREEENGRGNFPPRFSGLQFPNYSSELNVNALELDDSALYLCASSFLGGGTEAFFGQGTRLTVV.

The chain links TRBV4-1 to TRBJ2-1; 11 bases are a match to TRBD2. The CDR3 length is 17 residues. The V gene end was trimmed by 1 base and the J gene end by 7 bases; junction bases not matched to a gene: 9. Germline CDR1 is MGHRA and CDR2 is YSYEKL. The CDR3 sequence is CASSQGPLAGAHNEQFF. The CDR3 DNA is TGCGCCAGCAGCCAAGGGCCACTAGCGGGGGCCCATAATGAGCAGTTCTTC.

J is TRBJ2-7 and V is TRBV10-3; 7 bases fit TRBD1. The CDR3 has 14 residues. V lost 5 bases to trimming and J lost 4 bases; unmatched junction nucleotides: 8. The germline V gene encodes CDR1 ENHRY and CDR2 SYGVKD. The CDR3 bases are TGTGCCATCAGTAGACAGGGACAAAATTACGAGCAGTACTTC. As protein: CAISRQGQNYEQYF.

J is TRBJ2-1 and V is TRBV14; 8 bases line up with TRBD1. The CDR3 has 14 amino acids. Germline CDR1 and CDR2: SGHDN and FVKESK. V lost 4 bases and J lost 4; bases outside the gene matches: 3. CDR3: CASSPHRGYNEQFF. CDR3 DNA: TGTGCCAGCAGCCCCCACAGGGGGTACAATGAGCAGTTCTTC. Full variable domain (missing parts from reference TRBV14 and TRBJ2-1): EAGVTQFPSHSVIEKGQTVTLRCDPISGHDNLYWYRRVMGKEIKFLLHFVKESKQDESGMPNNRFLAERTGGTYSTLKVQPAELEDSGVYFCASSPHRGYNEQFFGPGTRLTVL.

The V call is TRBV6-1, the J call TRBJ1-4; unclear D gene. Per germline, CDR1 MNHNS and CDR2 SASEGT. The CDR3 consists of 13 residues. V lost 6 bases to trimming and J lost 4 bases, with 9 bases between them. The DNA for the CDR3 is TGTGCCAGCAGCTTCCCCATTAATGAAAAACTGTTTTTT. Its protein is CASSFPINEKLFF.

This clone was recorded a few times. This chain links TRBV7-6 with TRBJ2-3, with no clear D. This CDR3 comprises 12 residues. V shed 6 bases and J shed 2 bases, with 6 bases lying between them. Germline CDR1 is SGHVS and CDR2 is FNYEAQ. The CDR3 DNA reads TGTGCCAGCAGGCCGGACACAGATACGCAGTATTTT. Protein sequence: CASRPDTDTQYF.

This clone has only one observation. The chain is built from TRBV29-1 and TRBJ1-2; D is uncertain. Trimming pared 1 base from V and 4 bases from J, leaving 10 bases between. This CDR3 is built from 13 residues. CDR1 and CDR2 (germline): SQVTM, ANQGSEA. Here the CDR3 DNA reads TGCAGCGTTGAAGGAACGAGCTCCTATGGCTACACCTTC. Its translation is CSVEGTSSYGYTF.

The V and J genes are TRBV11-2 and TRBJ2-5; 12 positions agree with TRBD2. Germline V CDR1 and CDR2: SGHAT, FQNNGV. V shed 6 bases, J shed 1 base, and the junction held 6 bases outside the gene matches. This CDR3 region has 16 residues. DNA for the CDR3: TGTGCCAGCAGGACACTAGCGGGGGGCCCCCAAGAGACCCAGTACTTC. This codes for CASRTLAGGPQETQYF.

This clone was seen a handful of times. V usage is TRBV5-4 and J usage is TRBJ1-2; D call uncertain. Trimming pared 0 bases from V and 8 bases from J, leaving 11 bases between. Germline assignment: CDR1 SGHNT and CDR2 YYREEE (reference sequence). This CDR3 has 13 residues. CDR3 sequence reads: CASSLAEDRGYTF. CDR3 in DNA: TGTGCCAGCAGCTTGGCGGAGGATCGGGGCTACACCTTC.

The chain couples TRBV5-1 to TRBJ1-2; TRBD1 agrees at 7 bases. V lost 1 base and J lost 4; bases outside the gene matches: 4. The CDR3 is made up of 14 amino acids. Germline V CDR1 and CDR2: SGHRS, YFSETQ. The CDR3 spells CASSLNGDSYGYTF. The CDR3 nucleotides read TGCGCCAGCAGCTTGAACGGGGACAGCTATGGCTACACCTTC.

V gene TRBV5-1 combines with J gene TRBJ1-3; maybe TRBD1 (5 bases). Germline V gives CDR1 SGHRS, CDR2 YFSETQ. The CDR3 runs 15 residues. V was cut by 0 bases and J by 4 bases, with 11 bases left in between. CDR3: CASSLAAGRGNTIYF. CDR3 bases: TGCGCCAGCAGCTTGGCGGCAGGGAGGGGAAACACCATATATTTT.

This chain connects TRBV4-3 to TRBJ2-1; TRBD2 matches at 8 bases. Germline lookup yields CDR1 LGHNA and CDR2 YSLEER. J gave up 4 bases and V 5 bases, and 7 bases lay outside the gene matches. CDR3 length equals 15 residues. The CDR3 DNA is TGCGCCAGCAGCGAGACGGGGGGGCCTTACAATGAGCAGTTCTTC. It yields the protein CASSETGGPYNEQFF.

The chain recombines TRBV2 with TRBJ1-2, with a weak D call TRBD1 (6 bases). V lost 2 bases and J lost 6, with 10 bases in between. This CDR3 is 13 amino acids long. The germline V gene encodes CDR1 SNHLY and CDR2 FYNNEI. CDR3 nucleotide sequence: TGTGCCAGCAGTGAAATACAGGGCGATGGCTACACCTTC. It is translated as CASSEIQGDGYTF.

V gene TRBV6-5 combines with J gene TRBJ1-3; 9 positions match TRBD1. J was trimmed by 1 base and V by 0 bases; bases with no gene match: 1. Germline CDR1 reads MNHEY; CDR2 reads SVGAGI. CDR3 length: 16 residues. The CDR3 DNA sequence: TGTGCCAGCAGTTACTCGACAGGGGGGTCTGGAAACACCATATATTTT. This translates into CASSYSTGGSGNTIYF.

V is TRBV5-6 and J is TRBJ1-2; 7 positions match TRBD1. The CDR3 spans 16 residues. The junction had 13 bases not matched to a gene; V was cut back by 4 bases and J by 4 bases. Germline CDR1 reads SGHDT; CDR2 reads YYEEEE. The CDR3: CASSLMGQTTFYGYTF. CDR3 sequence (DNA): TGTGCCAGCAGCCTCATGGGACAGACAACCTTCTATGGCTACACCTTC.